Below are 14 T cell receptor beta chains sequenced from a single sample in a study of T-cell reconstitution after alpha-beta-depleted transplantation in children. Unique molecular identifiers were used to barcode this TCRbeta library. TCRdb reprocessed the PCR reads with MiXCR, giving one entry per CDR3 protein. The sample includes some 830,000 distinct CDR3 sequences, roughly 15% of them seen just once. The source was PBMCs, mostly from graft donor cells, collected 360 days after TCRalphabeta/CD19-depleted stem cell transplant. These receptors all stem from a male patient aged 5 to 17 who had a stem cell transplant for acute lymphoblastic leukemia, so the T cells may come from the graft donor.

The CDR3 DNA sequence: TGTGCCACCAGAGGTCGGACAAATGAAAAACTGTTTTTT. It is translated as CATRGRTNEKLFF. The chain has TRBV15 and TRBJ1-4, with D possibly matching TRBD1 (5 bases). Germline assignment: CDR1 LNHNV and CDR2 YYDKDF (reference sequence). V was shortened by 6 bases and J by 5 bases, with 10 bases between the two germline ends. This CDR3 comprises 13 residues.

This clonotype occurred a few times. V is TRBV5-5 and J is TRBJ1-4; perhaps TRBD1 as D (5 bases). This CDR3 region has 16 residues. Trimming removed 2 bases at V and 4 bases at J, with 15 bases between. Germline values: CDR1 SGHKS, CDR2 YYEKEE (reference sequence). The CDR3 coding sequence is TGTGCCAGCAGCTTACCGTGGGGGAGGGATAATGAAAAACTGTTTTTT. Its translation: CASSLPWGRDNEKLFF.

This clonotype showed up many times. The chain combines TRBV7-9 with TRBJ2-5; perhaps TRBD1 as D (5 bases). V gave up 1 base and J gave up 1 base, with 13 bases separating them. The CDR3 totals 16 residues. CDR1 and CDR2 (germline): SEHNR, FQNEAQ (reference sequence). The CDR3: CASSLGRQLSQETQYF. In nucleotides, the CDR3 is TGTGCCAGCAGCTTAGGAAGACAGCTATCCCAAGAGACCCAGTACTTC.

This clonotype was seen repeatedly, ten times or more. V usage is TRBV7-3 and J usage is TRBJ2-6, with D unresolved. The CDR3 has 15 residues. The V end lost 2 bases, the J end lost 4 bases, and 9 bases lay between the germline ends. CDR1 SGHTA and CDR2 FQGTGA come from the germline V gene. CDR3 sequence (DNA): TGTGCCAGCAGCTTAGGTGGTCCCGGGGCCAACGTCCTGACTTTC. Protein: CASSLGGPGANVLTF.

CDR3 bases: TGCGCCAGCAGCTTGGGTCCCGGAGCGGTAGATACGCAGTATTTT. It encodes CASSLGPGAVDTQYF. This rearrangement joins TRBV5-1 to TRBJ2-3; D may be TRBD2 (5 bases). Germline values: CDR1 SGHRS, CDR2 YFSETQ. This CDR3 is 15 amino acids long. V lost 0 bases, J lost 5 bases, and 13 bases lay in between. The entire variable domain, with the rest obtained from reference TRBV5-1 and TRBJ2-3, is as follows: KAGVTQTPRYLIKTRGQQVTLSCSPISGHRSVSWYQQTPGQGLQFLFEYFSETQRNKGNFPGRFSGRQFSNSRSEMNVSTLELGDSALYLCASSLGPGAVDTQYFGPGTRLTVL.

Only a few counts were recorded for this clonotype. The chain carries TRBV3-1 and TRBJ2-3; D is ambiguous. Deletions cut 4 bases from V and 4 bases from J, with 9 bases between. In germline, CDR1 is LGHDT, CDR2 YNNKEL (reference sequence). There are 13 residues in the CDR3. This chain's CDR3 is CASSPRFADTQYF. In DNA form, the CDR3 reads TGTGCCAGCAGCCCGCGGTTCGCAGATACGCAGTATTTT.

J is TRBJ2-4 and V is TRBV27; TRBD2 agrees at 10 bases. V was clipped by 5 bases and J by 3 bases; unmatched bases: 7. The CDR3 has 16 amino acids. CDR1 and CDR2 from the germline V gene are MNHEY and SMNVEV (reference sequence). CDR3 nucleotide sequence: TGTGCCAGCAGTCAACGGACTAGCGGTCACAAAAACATTCAGTACTTC. Amino acids: CASSQRTSGHKNIQYF.

This clonotype has at least ten counts. This sequence joins TRBV4-1 and TRBJ2-7; 10 positions agree with TRBD2. V gave up 4 bases and J gave up 5 bases; unmatched junction bases: 14. Per germline, CDR1 MGHRA and CDR2 YSYEKL. The CDR3 runs to 17 residues. CDR3 region: CASSLLSGLAGDHEQYF. The CDR3 DNA reads TGCGCCAGCAGCCTCCTTTCGGGCCTAGCGGGAGACCACGAGCAGTACTTC.

This clonotype came up many times. The chain uses TRBV5-1 and TRBJ1-6; D not certain. Trimming shortened V by 4 bases and J by 8 bases, and 7 bases separated the two germline ends. This CDR3 has 12 amino acids. Germline CDR1 is SGHRS and CDR2 is YFSETQ. The CDR3 coding sequence is TGCGCCAGCAGCCTCAGCCATTCACCCCTCCACTTT. This encodes CASSLSHSPLHF.

This rearrangement joins TRBV18 to TRBJ2-1; either TRBD1 or TRBD2 may supply D (5 bases each). This CDR3 spans 15 amino acids. Trimming stripped 3 bases from V and 10 bases from J, with 19 bases between. Germline-derived CDR1 and CDR2 are KGHSH and LQKENI. The chain's CDR3 is CASSPKGPIPGEQFF. In DNA form, the CDR3 reads TGTGCCAGCTCACCTAAGGGACCAATCCCTGGAGAGCAGTTCTTC.

The chain uses TRBV11-1 and TRBJ2-5; TRBD1 agrees at 9 bases. The CDR3 is made up of 19 amino acids. V dropped 2 bases and J dropped 5; count of bases not matched to a gene: 18. From germline, CDR1 is SGHAT and CDR2 FQDESV (reference sequence). CDR3 region: CASSLFGTRTKDRGETQYF. DNA for the CDR3: TGTGCCAGCAGCTTATTTGGAACGCGAACGAAGGACAGGGGTGAGACCCAGTACTTC.

This clonotype was seen a handful of times. The rearrangement links TRBV12-5 to TRBJ2-3; D perhaps matches TRBD2 (7 bases). This CDR3 spans 18 amino acids. The germline V gene encodes CDR1 LGHNT and CDR2 FRNRAP. V was trimmed by 0 bases and J by 0 bases, leaving 16 bases between them. For the CDR3, the DNA is TGTGCTAGTGGTTTGGTACTCGCGGGGGCCAGAAGCACAGATACGCAGTATTTT. It translates to CASGLVLAGARSTDTQYF. The full variable domain, rest sourced from reference TRBV12-5 and TRBJ2-3, is DARVTQTPRHKVTEMGQEVTMRCQPILGHNTVFWYRQTMMQGLELLAYFRNRAPLDDSGMPKDRFSAEMPDATLATLKIQPSEPRDSAVYFCASGLVLAGARSTDTQYFGPGTRLTVL.

The chain is built from TRBV7-3 and TRBJ2-1; 8 positions agree with TRBD2. V was pared by 5 bases and J by 10 bases, with 7 bases of the junction left unmatched. Germline-derived CDR1 and CDR2 are SGHTA and FQGTGA. The CDR3 sequence is 13 residues long. CDR3: CASSPRGTREQFF. The DNA for the CDR3 is TGTGCCAGCAGCCCCCGGGGGACTAGAGAGCAGTTCTTC.

The rearrangement joins TRBV5-1 to TRBJ2-3, with TRBD2 matching 13 bases. J was trimmed by 4 bases and V by 4 bases; bases with no gene match: 9. The CDR3 runs to 17 residues. The germline V gene has CDR1 SGHRS and CDR2 YFSETQ. CDR3 nucleotides: TGCGCCAGCAGCCCTGGACTAGCGGGAGACCCGCCAGATACGCAGTATTTT. Amino acids: CASSPGLAGDPPDTQYF.